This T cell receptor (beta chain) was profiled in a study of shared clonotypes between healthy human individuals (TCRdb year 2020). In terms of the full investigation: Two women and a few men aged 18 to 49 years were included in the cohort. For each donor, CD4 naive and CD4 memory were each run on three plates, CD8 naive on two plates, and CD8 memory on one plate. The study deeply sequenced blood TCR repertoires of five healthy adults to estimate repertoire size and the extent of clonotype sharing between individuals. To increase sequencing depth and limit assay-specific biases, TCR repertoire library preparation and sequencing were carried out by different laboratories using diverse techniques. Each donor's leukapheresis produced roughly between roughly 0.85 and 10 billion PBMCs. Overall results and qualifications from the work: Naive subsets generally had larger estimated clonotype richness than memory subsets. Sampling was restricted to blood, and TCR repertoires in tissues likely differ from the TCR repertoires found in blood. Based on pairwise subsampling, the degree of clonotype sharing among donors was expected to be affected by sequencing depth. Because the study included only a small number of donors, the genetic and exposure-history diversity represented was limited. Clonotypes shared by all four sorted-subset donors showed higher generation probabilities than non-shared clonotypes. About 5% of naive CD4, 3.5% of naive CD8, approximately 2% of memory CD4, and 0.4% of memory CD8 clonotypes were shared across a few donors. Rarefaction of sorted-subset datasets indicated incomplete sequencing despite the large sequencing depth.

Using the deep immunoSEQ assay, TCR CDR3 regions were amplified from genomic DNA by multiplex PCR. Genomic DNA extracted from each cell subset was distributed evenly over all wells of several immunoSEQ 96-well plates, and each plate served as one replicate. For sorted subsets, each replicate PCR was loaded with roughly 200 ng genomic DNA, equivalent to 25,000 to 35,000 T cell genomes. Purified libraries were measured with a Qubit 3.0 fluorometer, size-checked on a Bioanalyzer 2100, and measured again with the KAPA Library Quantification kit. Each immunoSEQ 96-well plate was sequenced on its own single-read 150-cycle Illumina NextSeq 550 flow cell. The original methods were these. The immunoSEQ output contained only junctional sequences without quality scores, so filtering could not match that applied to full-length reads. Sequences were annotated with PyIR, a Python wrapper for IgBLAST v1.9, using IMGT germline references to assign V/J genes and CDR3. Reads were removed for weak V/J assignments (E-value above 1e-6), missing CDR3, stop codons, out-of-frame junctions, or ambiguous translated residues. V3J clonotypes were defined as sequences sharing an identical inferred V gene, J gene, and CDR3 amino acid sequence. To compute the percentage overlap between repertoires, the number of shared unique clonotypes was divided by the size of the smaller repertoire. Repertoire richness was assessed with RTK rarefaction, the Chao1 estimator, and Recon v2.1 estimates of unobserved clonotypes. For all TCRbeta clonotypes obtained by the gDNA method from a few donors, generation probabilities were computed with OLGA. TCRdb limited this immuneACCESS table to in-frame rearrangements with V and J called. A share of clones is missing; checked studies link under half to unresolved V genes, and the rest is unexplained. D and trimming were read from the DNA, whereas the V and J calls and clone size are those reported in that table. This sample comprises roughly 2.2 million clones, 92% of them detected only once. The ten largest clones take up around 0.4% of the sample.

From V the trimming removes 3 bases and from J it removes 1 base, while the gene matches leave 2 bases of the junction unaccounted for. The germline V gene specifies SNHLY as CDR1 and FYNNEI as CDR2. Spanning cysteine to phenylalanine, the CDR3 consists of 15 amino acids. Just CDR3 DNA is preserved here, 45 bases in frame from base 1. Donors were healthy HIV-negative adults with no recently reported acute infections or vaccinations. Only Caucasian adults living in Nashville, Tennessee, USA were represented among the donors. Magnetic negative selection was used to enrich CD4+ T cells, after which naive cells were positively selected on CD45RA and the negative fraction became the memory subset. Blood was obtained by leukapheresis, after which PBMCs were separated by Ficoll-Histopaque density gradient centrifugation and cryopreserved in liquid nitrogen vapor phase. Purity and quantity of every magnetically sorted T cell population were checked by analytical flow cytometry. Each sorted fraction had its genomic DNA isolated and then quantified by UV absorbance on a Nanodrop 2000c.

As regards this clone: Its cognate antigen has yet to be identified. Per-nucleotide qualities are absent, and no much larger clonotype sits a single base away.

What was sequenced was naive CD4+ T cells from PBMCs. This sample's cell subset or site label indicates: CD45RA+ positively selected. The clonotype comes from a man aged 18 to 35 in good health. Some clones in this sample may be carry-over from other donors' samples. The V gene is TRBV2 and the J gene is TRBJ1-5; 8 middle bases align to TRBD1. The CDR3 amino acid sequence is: CASSDRGQSNQPQHF. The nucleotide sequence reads TGTGCCAGCAGTGACAGGGGGCAAAGCAATCAGCCCCAGCATTTT. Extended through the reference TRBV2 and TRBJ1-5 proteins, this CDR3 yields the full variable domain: EPEVTQTPSHQVTQMGQEVILRCVPISNHLYFYWYRQILGQKVEFLVSFYNNEISEKSEIFDDQFSVERPDGSNFTLKIRSTKLEDSAMYFCASSDRGQSNQPQHFGDGTRLSIL.